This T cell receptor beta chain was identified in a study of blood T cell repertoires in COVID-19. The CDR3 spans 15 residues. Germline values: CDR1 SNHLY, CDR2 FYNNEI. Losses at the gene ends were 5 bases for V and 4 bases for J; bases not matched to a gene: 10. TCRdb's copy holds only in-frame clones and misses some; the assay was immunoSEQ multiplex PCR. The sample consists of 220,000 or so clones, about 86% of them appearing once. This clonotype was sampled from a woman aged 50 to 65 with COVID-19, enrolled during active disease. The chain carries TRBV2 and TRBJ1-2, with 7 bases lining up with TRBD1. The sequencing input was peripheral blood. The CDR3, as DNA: TGTGCCAGCAGTACTGGTCGGGAGGGGGCCTATGGCTACACCTTC. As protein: CASSTGREGAYGYTF.